This T cell receptor (beta chain) was found in a study of blood T cell repertoires in COVID-19. As for the study in general: Material from acute and convalescent COVID-19 was sourced from the United States, Italy and Spain. The cDNA or gDNA used as material had been derived from T cells, B-cell-depleted T cells, or PBMCs.

There are 13 residues in the CDR3. The V segment lost 7 bases and the J segment 5 bases; nucleotides outside the gene matches: 5. Looked up from germline, CDR1 is MNHEY and CDR2 is SVGAGI. Original handling: Amplification of reference gene primers provided the estimated nucleated cell counts. TCRdb's copy holds only in-frame clones and misses some; the assay was immunoSEQ multiplex PCR. The DNA gave D and trimming, while V, J and clone size come from that table. The profile shows about 75,000 clones, 70% to 90% of them singletons. This chain connects TRBV6-5 to TRBJ1-5; 7 bases agree with TRBD1. This sequence originates from a human donor in a cohort sampled during active COVID-19. Sequenced: peripheral blood. The CDR3 sequence is CASTGQAHQPQHF. DNA for the CDR3: TGTGCCAGCACCGGACAGGCTCATCAGCCCCAGCATTTT.